A single sample gave rise to the 19 T cell receptor beta chains below, sequenced in a study of a mutant IDH1 vaccine in newly diagnosed glioma. Using immunoSEQ multiplex PCR, the repertoire was profiled, and TCRdb retains in-frame clones only, with some absent. The sample lists 40,000 or so clones; 80% to 95% were seen once. Time point of the sample: baseline, week 1 (first vaccination visit). Treatment indicated: pre-vaccination baseline after standard-of-care therapy. The sequencing here drew on PBMCs, taken from a glioma patient treated with radiotherapy, temozolomide or both. These receptors were taken from a man between 18 and 29 years old with glioma.

CDR3 DNA: TGTGCCAGCAGCTTAGATCCGGGACTCTACACAGATACGCAGTATTTT. Protein: CASSLDPGLYTDTQYF. The V call is TRBV11-2, the J call TRBJ2-3; perhaps TRBD2 as D (6 bases). The germline V and J ends were trimmed by 0 bases and 2 bases, with 12 bases remaining between them. This CDR3 has 16 amino acids. Germline V gene sequence: CDR1 SGHAT, CDR2 FQNNGV.

This chain uses TRBV2 with TRBJ1-1; D is possibly TRBD1 (6 bases). Germline V lookup: CDR1 SNHLY, CDR2 FYNNEI. V was cut by 6 bases and J by 5 bases, with 10 bases left in between. The CDR3 extends over 12 amino acids. CDR3 in amino acids: CASSPRGTEAFF. Here the CDR3 DNA reads TGTGCCAGCAGCCCTAGGGGGACTGAAGCTTTCTTT.

V gene TRBV10-3 combines with J gene TRBJ1-4, with D perhaps TRBD1 (5 bases). This CDR3 is built from 11 residues. Germline V gene lookup returns CDR1 ENHRY and CDR2 SYGVKD. V dropped 8 bases and J dropped 10 bases, with 11 bases sitting between them. The CDR3 region has the DNA TGTGCCATCCGACAGAGAACAAAACTGTTTTTT. It specifies CAIRQRTKLFF.

V is TRBV5-8 and J is TRBJ1-2; D is ambiguous. Germline lookup yields CDR1 SGHTS and CDR2 YDEGEE. The CDR3 contains 10 residues. V lost 9 bases and J 8 bases, leaving 11 bases between the germline ends. Written as DNA, the CDR3 is TGTGCCACGGACCGGAGGGGCTACACCTTC. Protein product: CATDRRGYTF.

V and J are TRBV7-2 and TRBJ2-7; tentative D call: TRBD1 (5 bases). Per germline, CDR1 SGHTA and CDR2 FQGNSA. The CDR3 is made up of 12 amino acids. Trimming took 5 bases from V and 6 from J, leaving 11 bases between them. The CDR3 loop reads CASSPAGFEQYF. The CDR3 DNA reads TGTGCCAGCAGCCCCGCAGGGTTCGAGCAGTACTTC.

The V gene is TRBV5-1, the J gene TRBJ1-2, with TRBD1 matching over 8 bases. The CDR3 sequence is 12 residues long. V was pared by 3 bases and J by 7 bases, with 2 bases of the junction left unmatched. Germline V gene data show CDR1 as SGHRS and CDR2 as YFSETQ. The CDR3, as DNA: TGCGCCAGCAGCTCAGGGGGCGCTGGCTACACCTTC. Protein product: CASSSGGAGYTF.

This chain connects TRBV21-1 to TRBJ1-5; the table's D gene call, TRBD1, was not cross checked with the DNA. TRBV21-1 is classified as a pseudogene. The CDR3 totals 16 residues. CDR3 DNA sequence: TGTGCCAGCAGCAAGCGAACAGGGCCTTCCGTTCAGCCCCAGCATTTT. Residues: CASSKRTGPSVQPQHF.

V is TRBV5-1 and J is TRBJ1-5; 7 bases are a match to TRBD1. Germline CDR1 reads SGHRS; CDR2 reads YFSETQ. After removal of 2 bases from V and 2 bases from J, the junction contained 1 base not matched to a gene. The CDR3 is made up of 14 amino acids. The CDR3 reads CASSLTGGNQPQHF. The CDR3 coding sequence is TGCGCCAGCAGCTTAACAGGGGGCAATCAGCCCCAGCATTTT.

The chain employs TRBV28 and TRBJ2-6; D gene uncertain. The ends were cut back, 3 bases at V and 2 bases at J, with 5 bases in the middle. Germline V gene data show CDR1 as MDHEN and CDR2 as SYDVKM. CDR3 length: 14 residues. The CDR3 loop reads CASSFLTGANVLTF. CDR3 sequence (DNA): TGTGCCAGCAGTTTCTTGACTGGGGCCAACGTCCTGACTTTC. Together with reference TRBV28 and TRBJ2-6, the CDR3 gives the full variable domain: DVKVTQSSRYLVKRTGEKVFLECVQDMDHENMFWYRQDPGLGLRLIYFSYDVKMKEKGDIPEGYSVSREKKERFSLILESASTNQTSMYLCASSFLTGANVLTFGAGSRLTVL.

V usage is TRBV28 and J usage is TRBJ1-1, with 8 bases that match TRBD1. J was trimmed by 5 bases and V by 4 bases; bases with no gene match: 9. The CDR3 loop spans 15 amino acids. Germline assignment: CDR1 MDHEN and CDR2 SYDVKM. The CDR3 reads CASSSPGRGRTEAFF. The CDR3 nucleotides are TGTGCCAGCAGTTCCCCCGGCAGGGGGCGAACTGAAGCTTTCTTT.

This chain uses TRBV6-6 with TRBJ1-4; D might be TRBD1 (6 bases). In germline, CDR1 is MNHNY, CDR2 SVGAGI (reference sequence). V lost 7 bases and J lost 5, with 14 bases in between. This CDR3 spans 14 amino acids. CDR3 in DNA: TGTGCCAGCACCACAGGACAGACGAATGAAAAACTGTTTTTT. It translates to CASTTGQTNEKLFF.

The gene calls are TRBV29-1 and TRBJ2-7; TRBD1 matches 8 bases. With 6 bases clipped from V and 0 bases from J, the junction kept 7 bases outside the gene matches. CDR1 and CDR2 (germline): SQVTM, ANQGSEA. The CDR3 has 14 amino acids. CDR3 in amino acids: CSVKRTGSSYEQYF. The DNA of the CDR3 is TGCAGCGTAAAAAGGACAGGGAGCTCCTACGAGCAGTACTTC.

The chain employs TRBV19 and TRBJ2-4; D is possibly TRBD1 or TRBD2 (5 bases each). The CDR3 has 19 residues. CDR1 and CDR2 from the germline V gene are LNHDA and SQIVND (reference sequence). V was cut by 5 bases and J by 2 bases, with 25 bases left in between. The CDR3 protein is CASSSTREGPRLSKNIQYF. CDR3 coding DNA: TGTGCCAGTAGTTCCACCAGAGAGGGGCCACGGTTATCCAAAAACATTCAGTACTTC.

J is TRBJ1-1 and V is TRBV4-2; TRBD1 aligns across 11 bases. CDR3 length equals 17 residues. The V gene end was trimmed by 1 base and the J gene end by 4 bases; junction bases not matched to a gene: 8. CDR1 is LGHNA and CDR2 is YNFKEQ in the germline V gene. The CDR3, as DNA: TGTGCCAGCAGCCAAGTGGACAGGGGGCGAGGCGGCACTGAAGCTTTCTTT. Its protein product is CASSQVDRGRGGTEAFF.

The V and J genes are TRBV10-3 and TRBJ1-5; unclear D gene. Germline V gene data show CDR1 as ENHRY and CDR2 as SYGVKD. V was shortened by 3 bases and J by 3 bases, with 9 bases between the two germline ends. The CDR3 is made up of 14 amino acids. The CDR3 nucleotides read TGTGCCATCAGTGAATGGGAATTCAATCAGCCCCAGCATTTT. Its translation: CAISEWEFNQPQHF.

The chain employs TRBV19 and TRBJ1-1; D perhaps matches TRBD1 (5 bases). This CDR3 contains 14 residues. CDR1 is LNHDA and CDR2 is SQIVND in the germline V gene (reference sequence). The ends were cut back, 5 bases at V and 5 bases at J, with 15 bases in the middle. The CDR3 region is CASSAGTAGTEAFF. As DNA, the CDR3 is TGTGCCAGTAGTGCCGGGACTGCTGGGACTGAAGCTTTCTTT.

The V gene is TRBV5-4, the J gene TRBJ1-1, with D uncertain. Looked up from germline, CDR1 is SGHNT and CDR2 is YYREEE (reference sequence). This CDR3 is 13 amino acids long. Trimming took 4 bases from V and 4 from J, leaving 11 bases between them. The CDR3 DNA reads TGTGCCAGCAGCCGAGGAGGGAGCACTGAAGCTTTCTTT. Protein: CASSRGGSTEAFF. The full variable domain, completed using reference TRBV5-4 and TRBJ1-1, is ETGVTQSPTHLIKTRGQQVTLRCSSQSGHNTVSWYQQALGQGPQFIFQYYREEENGRGNFPPRFSGLQFPNYSSELNVNALELDDSALYLCASSRGGSTEAFFGQGTRLTVV.

Remarks on this clone: The same CDR3 arises from other DNA sequences in this sample as well. DNA of the CDR3: TGTGCCAGCAGTTTGCTGAACACTGAAGCTTTCTTT. As protein: CASSLLNTEAFF. The J gene is TRBJ1-1, the V gene TRBV28; D unresolved. This CDR3 spans 12 amino acids. Germline V lookup: CDR1 MDHEN, CDR2 SYDVKM. V was trimmed by 3 bases and J by 0 bases, leaving 2 bases between them.

The CDR3 loop is CASSLGGGETQYF. The CDR3 DNA reads TGCGCCAGCAGCTTAGGGGGAGGAGAGACCCAGTACTTC. The rearrangement links TRBV5-1 to TRBJ2-5; perhaps D is TRBD1 or TRBD2 (6 bases each). Germline CDR1 and CDR2: SGHRS and YFSETQ. The CDR3 spans 13 residues. V was cut by 2 bases and J by 4 bases, with 9 bases left in between.